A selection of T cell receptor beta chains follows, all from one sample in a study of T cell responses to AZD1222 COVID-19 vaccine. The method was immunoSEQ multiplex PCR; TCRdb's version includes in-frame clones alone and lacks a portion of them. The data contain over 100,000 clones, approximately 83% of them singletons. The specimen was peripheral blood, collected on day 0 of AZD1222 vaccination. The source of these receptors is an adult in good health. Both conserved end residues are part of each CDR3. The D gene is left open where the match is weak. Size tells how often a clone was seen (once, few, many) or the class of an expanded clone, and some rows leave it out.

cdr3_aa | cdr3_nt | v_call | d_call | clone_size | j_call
CASSVTNSPLHF | TGTGCCAGCAGCGTTACAAATTCACCCCTCCACTTT | TRBV7-2 | NA | NA | TRBJ1-6
CASSLFTSANTGELFF | TGCGCCAGCAGCTTGTTTACTAGCGCGAACACCGGGGAGCTGTTTTTT | TRBV5-1 | TRBD2 | NA | TRBJ2-2
CASSPSGLAGGPISYEQYF | TGTGCCAGCAGCCCATCCGGACTAGCGGGGGGCCCGATCTCCTACGAGCAGTACTTC | TRBV28 | TRBD2 | once | TRBJ2-7
CASSTDRGYEQYF | TGCGCCAGCAGCACGGACAGGGGATACGAGCAGTACTTC | TRBV5-1 | TRBD1 | NA | TRBJ2-7
CASSWGQGPDEQYF | TGTGCCAGCAGTTGGGGACAGGGGCCGGACGAGCAGTACTTC | TRBV6-5 | TRBD1 | few | TRBJ2-7
CASSPGTGMSYEQYF | TGTGCCAGTAGTCCCGGGACAGGGATGTCATACGAGCAGTACTTC | TRBV19 | TRBD1 | NA | TRBJ2-7
CASSPLGSGSLYEQYF | TGTGCCAGCAGCCCCCTTGGAAGCGGGAGCCTCTACGAGCAGTACTTC | TRBV11-2 | TRBD2 | NA | TRBJ2-7
CASSQVRTGTDGYTF | TGTGCCAGCAGCCAAGTGAGAACAGGGACGGATGGCTACACCTTC | TRBV4-2 | NA | NA | TRBJ1-2
CASSLSPSPLAGGYNEQFF | TGTGCCAGCAGTTTATCCCCGAGCCCTCTAGCGGGCGGTTACAATGAGCAGTTCTTC | TRBV27 | TRBD2 | once | TRBJ2-1
CATSDRPESGYTF | TGTGCCACCAGTGACCGCCCGGAGTCTGGCTACACCTTC | TRBV24-1 | NA | NA | TRBJ1-2
CASRDRGSGNTIYF | TGTGCCAGCAGGGACAGGGGATCTGGAAACACCATATATTTT | TRBV6-5 | TRBD1 | NA | TRBJ1-3
CASSQRDRGYGYTF | TGTGCCAGCAGTCAACGAGACAGGGGATATGGCTACACCTTC | TRBV7-2 | TRBD1 | NA | TRBJ1-2
CASREQGVGELFF | TGCGCCAGCAGGGAACAGGGCGTCGGGGAGCTGTTTTTT | TRBV10-2 | NA | NA | TRBJ2-2
CASSETGGRGPQHF | TGTGCCAGCAGTGAAACCGGGGGCCGCGGGCCCCAGCATTTT | TRBV2 | NA | NA | TRBJ1-5